A single sample gave rise to the 31 T cell receptor beta chains below, sequenced in a study of T cell changes during pregnancy in multiple sclerosis. Produced via immunoSEQ multiplex PCR; TCRdb's table is partial and in-frame only. The data show roughly 35,000 clones, around 92% seen once. The sample was CD4+ T cells from peripheral blood mononuclear cells, taken after pregnancy. All receptors come from a female donor with multiple sclerosis, enrolled in a pregnancy study.

The chain couples TRBV11-2 to TRBJ1-2; D gene unclear. Per germline, CDR1 SGHAT and CDR2 FQNNGV. The CDR3 has 17 amino acids. V lost 5 bases and J lost 4, with 23 bases in between. The CDR3 bases are TGTGCCAGCAGCCCCCATTCTCCGGGATTATCTGGCTATGGCTACACCTTC. Translated, it gives CASSPHSPGLSGYGYTF.

This chain uses TRBV28 with TRBJ1-2; weak D call: TRBD1 (5 bases). Trimming pared 5 bases from V and 4 bases from J, leaving 23 bases between. Germline CDR1 reads MDHEN; CDR2 reads SYDVKM. The CDR3 spans 17 residues. CDR3 DNA sequence: TGTGCCAGCAGTCCGAACGTCCGGGACTTCCTGAGCTATGGCTACACCTTC. This gives the protein CASSPNVRDFLSYGYTF.

The chain uses TRBV2 and TRBJ2-7, with 10 bases that match TRBD1. Unmatched junction bases numbered 8, after V lost 6 bases and J lost 6 bases. CDR3 size: 14 residues. The germline CDR1 and CDR2 sequences are SNHLY and FYNNEI. The CDR3 spells CASSGGQGGREQYF. Written as DNA, the CDR3 is TGTGCCAGCAGCGGCGGACAGGGGGGGCGCGAGCAGTACTTC.

The chain combines TRBV7-9 with TRBJ2-3; D gene uncertain. Germline V gene lookup returns CDR1 SEHNR and CDR2 FQNEAQ (reference sequence). The V end lost 5 bases, the J end lost 2 bases, and 14 bases lay between the germline ends. This CDR3 is built from 15 residues. In DNA, the CDR3 is TGTGCCAGCAGCCCTGACACCTCAAACACAGATACGCAGTATTTT. This encodes CASSPDTSNTDTQYF.

The rearrangement links TRBV7-2 to TRBJ2-1, with 8 bases that match TRBD2. The CDR3 totals 15 residues. V lost 2 bases, J lost 9 bases, and 9 bases stayed unmatched. Germline loops: CDR1 SGHTA, CDR2 FQGNSA. DNA for the CDR3: TGTGCCAGCAGCTTACGACGGGGGGGCCAGGGTGAGCAGTTCTTC. Its protein product is CASSLRRGGQGEQFF.

Here the CDR3 reads CASSVLGTRHNEQFF. The CDR3 nucleotides are TGTGCCAGCAGCGTTCTCGGGACTCGCCACAATGAGCAGTTCTTC. This chain links TRBV9 with TRBJ2-1; D possibly corresponds to TRBD2 (6 bases). Trimming shortened V by 2 bases and J by 5 bases, and 14 bases separated the two germline ends. The CDR3 consists of 15 residues. Germline loops: CDR1 SGDLS, CDR2 YYNGEE.

This sequence joins TRBV7-9 and TRBJ1-1; D is perhaps TRBD1 (6 bases). V lost 0 bases to trimming and J lost 4 bases, with 12 bases between them. The CDR3 extends over 15 amino acids. Germline CDR1 is SEHNR and CDR2 is FQNEAQ (reference sequence). The DNA for the CDR3 is TGTGCCAGCAGCTTAGCTGCGGGGGCCCCCACTGAAGCTTTCTTT. Protein sequence: CASSLAAGAPTEAFF.

This chain uses TRBV6-5 with TRBJ2-7, with a tentative D call TRBD1 (6 bases). Trimming left V 5 bases short and J 0 bases short, with 11 bases between. In germline, CDR1 is MNHEY, CDR2 SVGAGI. This CDR3 is 14 amino acids long. CDR3 in amino acids: CASSRQASSYEQYF. Here the CDR3 DNA reads TGTGCCAGCAGTAGACAGGCGTCCTCCTACGAGCAGTACTTC.

In its sample, this clone was seen once. This chain joins TRBV5-5 and TRBJ1-5, with D hard to call. The V gene lost 4 bases and the J gene lost 11 bases, with 13 bases spanning the gap. CDR3 length equals 12 residues. Germline CDR1 and CDR2: SGHKS and YYEKEE (reference sequence). CDR3 DNA: TGTGCCAGCAGCCCGGGCGTCGGGACCCAGCATTTT. It is translated as CASSPGVGTQHF.

This chain joins TRBV27 and TRBJ2-5, with D hard to call. Deletions cut 11 bases from V and 5 bases from J, with 9 bases between. Germline V gene sequence: CDR1 MNHEY, CDR2 SMNVEV (reference sequence). The CDR3 runs to 10 residues. The CDR3 reads CAGPRETQYF. Here the CDR3 DNA reads TGTGCCGGGCCACGTGAGACCCAGTACTTC.

The rearrangement uses TRBV7-6 and TRBJ2-5, with 12 bases fitting TRBD2. Germline CDR1 SGHVS, CDR2 FNYEAQ. The CDR3 is made up of 15 amino acids. V lost 5 bases, J lost 1 base, and 2 bases stayed unmatched. CDR3 sequence: CASSGLAGPQETQYF. Written as DNA, the CDR3 is TGTGCCAGCAGCGGACTAGCGGGGCCCCAAGAGACCCAGTACTTC. Together with reference TRBV7-6 and TRBJ2-5, the CDR3 gives the full variable domain: GAGVSQSPRYKVTKRGQDVALRCDPISGHVSLYWYRQALGQGPEFLTYFNYEAQQDKSGLPNDRFSAERPEGSISTLTIQRTEQRDSAMYRCASSGLAGPQETQYFGPGTRLLVL.

The chain's CDR3 is CASSFGTVENEQFF. The CDR3, as DNA: TGTGCCAGCAGCTTCGGGACAGTTGAAAATGAGCAGTTCTTC. The V and J genes are TRBV7-9 and TRBJ2-1; 7 positions agree with TRBD1. Germline V lookup: CDR1 SEHNR, CDR2 FQNEAQ (reference sequence). Unmatched junction bases numbered 6, after V lost 3 bases and J lost 7 bases. CDR3 length equals 14 residues.

The chain has TRBV7-8 and TRBJ2-1, with 11 positions matching TRBD2. V lost 1 base and J lost 3; bases outside the gene matches: 17. CDR1 is SGHVS, CDR2 FQNEAQ, per germline. The CDR3 runs 21 residues. The CDR3 DNA reads TGTGCCAGCAGCTTAGGTAGCGCCGCTAGCGGGGGGTCCCTCAACTACAATGAGCAGTTCTTC. Amino acids: CASSLGSAASGGSLNYNEQFF.

The gene calls are TRBV5-5 and TRBJ2-1; 7 bases line up with TRBD1. V shed 0 bases and J 9 bases; nucleotides not matched to a gene: 9. In germline, CDR1 is SGHKS, CDR2 YYEKEE (reference sequence). The CDR3 covers 15 residues. The CDR3 sequence is CASSLANRGVGEQFF. The CDR3 DNA reads as TGTGCCAGCAGCTTGGCCAACAGGGGAGTCGGTGAGCAGTTCTTC.

This clone was seen only once. The chain recombines TRBV10-3 with TRBJ1-3; no clear D gene. V lost 4 bases, J lost 4 bases, and 17 bases lay in between. Germline assignment: CDR1 ENHRY and CDR2 SYGVKD. The CDR3 totals 16 residues. The CDR3 sequence: CAISGLPNHQGNTIYF. CDR3 sequence (DNA): TGTGCCATCAGTGGCCTCCCTAATCACCAAGGAAACACCATATATTTT.

The chain employs TRBV11-2 and TRBJ1-5; no clear D. The germline V gene encodes CDR1 SGHAT and CDR2 FQNNGV. The ends were cut back, 3 bases at V and 9 bases at J, with 12 bases in the middle. The CDR3 length is 13 residues. The CDR3 here is CASSLLLTGPQHF. The CDR3 DNA reads as TGTGCCAGCAGCTTGCTTCTGACTGGGCCCCAGCATTTT.

This clone was seen a single time. The rearrangement uses TRBV5-1 and TRBJ1-1; TRBD1 agrees at 8 bases. From germline, CDR1 is SGHRS and CDR2 YFSETQ. J lost 5 bases, V lost 4 bases, and 10 bases had no gene match. The CDR3 extends over 15 amino acids. The CDR3 loop is CASSPWTGKTTEAFF. The CDR3 DNA follows: TGCGCCAGCAGCCCTTGGACAGGGAAGACAACTGAAGCTTTCTTT.

CDR3 region: CSARQNQPQHF. CDR3 sequence (DNA): TGCAGTGCCAGACAGAATCAGCCCCAGCATTTT. This rearrangement joins TRBV20-1 to TRBJ1-5; maybe TRBD1 (5 bases). The ends were cut back, 6 bases at V and 4 bases at J, with 7 bases in the middle. The CDR3 totals 11 residues. Germline V CDR1 and CDR2: DFQATT, SNEGSKA (reference sequence).

The gene calls are TRBV7-8 and TRBJ1-1, with D perhaps matching TRBD1 (6 bases). The CDR3 spans 14 residues. Germline V gives CDR1 SGHVS, CDR2 FQNEAQ. With 5 bases removed from V and 1 base from J, the gap between germline ends came to 11 bases. The CDR3 DNA reads TGTGCCAGCAGCAAAGGACAGACGAACACTGAAGCTTTCTTT. Translation: CASSKGQTNTEAFF.

The V gene is TRBV19, the J gene TRBJ2-5; 10 bases line up with TRBD1. The CDR3 is made up of 14 amino acids. Germline CDR1 LNHDA, CDR2 SQIVND (reference sequence). The junction had 2 bases not matched to a gene; V was cut back by 5 bases and J by 2 bases. The CDR3 nucleotides read TGTGCCAGTAGTGCGGGACAGGGGCAAGAGACCCAGTACTTC. It yields the protein CASSAGQGQETQYF.

The chain recombines TRBV6-5 with TRBJ2-2, with 9 bases fitting TRBD1. Germline values: CDR1 MNHEY, CDR2 SVGAGI. The CDR3 is 15 residues long. Trimming cost V 6 bases and J 4 bases; bases outside gene matches: 6. DNA for the CDR3: TGTGCCAGCAGGGACGGGACAGGGAGCACCGGGGAGCTGTTTTTT. This gives the protein CASRDGTGSTGELFF.

V gene TRBV7-2 combines with J gene TRBJ1-5; D gene ambiguous. V was cut by 1 base and J by 3 bases, with 7 bases left in between. Germline lookup yields CDR1 SGHTA and CDR2 FQGNSA. The CDR3 consists of 14 residues. The CDR3: CASSLVGFNQPQHF. CDR3 coding DNA: TGTGCCAGCAGCTTAGTCGGTTTCAATCAGCCCCAGCATTTT.

The gene calls are TRBV10-2 and TRBJ2-1; TRBD2 matches at 10 bases. The CDR3 covers 15 residues. Trimming removed 3 bases from V and 7 bases from J; junction bases left unmatched: 6. Germline CDR1 and CDR2: WSHSY and SAAADI. The CDR3 loop is CASSDGGTSVNEQFF. The CDR3 DNA reads as TGCGCCAGCAGTGACGGAGGGACTAGCGTAAATGAGCAGTTCTTC.

Only one count was recorded for this clone. The rearrangement links TRBV18 to TRBJ2-1, with 10 bases lining up with TRBD1. Germline trimming cut 3 bases from V and 9 bases from J; bases unmatched to any gene: 11. The CDR3 is made up of 16 amino acids. Germline V gene lookup returns CDR1 KGHSH and CDR2 LQKENI. CDR3 coding DNA: TGTGCCAGCTCACCCCAGACAGGGGGCAAGGTGGGTGAGCAGTTCTTC. This encodes CASSPQTGGKVGEQFF.

V gene TRBV7-9 combines with J gene TRBJ2-7, with TRBD1 matching 7 bases. The CDR3 extends over 16 amino acids. Germline V gene lookup returns CDR1 SEHNR and CDR2 FQNEAQ (reference sequence). After removal of 2 bases from V and 2 bases from J, the junction contained 9 bases not matched to a gene. The CDR3 nucleotides are TGTGCCAGCAGCTTAACAGACAGGGCTGCTCCCTACGAGCAGTACTTC. Protein sequence: CASSLTDRAAPYEQYF.

This clone was observed a few times. The V and J genes are TRBV5-1 and TRBJ2-3, with D unclear. Germline V CDR1 and CDR2: SGHRS, YFSETQ. Deletions cut 0 bases from V and 0 bases from J, with 14 bases between. This CDR3 has 17 amino acids. CDR3 protein: CASSLGGSLSSTDTQYF. The DNA of the CDR3 is TGCGCCAGCAGCTTGGGTGGCTCCTTATCTAGCACAGATACGCAGTATTTT.

The chain recombines TRBV14 with TRBJ1-2; TRBD1 matches at 9 bases. Germline CDR1 and CDR2: SGHDN and FVKESK. The CDR3 is 15 residues long. The V gene end was trimmed by 5 bases and the J gene end by 5 bases; junction bases not matched to a gene: 9. The CDR3 DNA reads TGTGCCAGCAGCTCGATCCGGGACAGGGATTATGGCTACACCTTC. Residues: CASSSIRDRDYGYTF. The entire variable domain, with the rest obtained from reference TRBV14 and TRBJ1-2, is as follows: EAGVTQFPSHSVIEKGQTVTLRCDPISGHDNLYWYRRVMGKEIKFLLHFVKESKQDESGMPNNRFLAERTGGTYSTLKVQPAELEDSGVYFCASSSIRDRDYGYTFGSGTRLTVV.

This clone was counted a few times. This chain connects TRBV14 to TRBJ2-5; a weak D match, TRBD1 (5 bases). The CDR3 is 14 amino acids. The germline gives CDR1 SGHDN, CDR2 FVKESK. V lost 0 bases and J lost 7, with 12 bases in between. The CDR3 coding sequence is TGTGCCAGCAGCCAAGAGGCAGGCACAGGGACCCAGTACTTC. Its protein is CASSQEAGTGTQYF. The full variable domain, with the rest looked up from reference TRBV14 and TRBJ2-5, is EAGVTQFPSHSVIEKGQTVTLRCDPISGHDNLYWYRRVMGKEIKFLLHFVKESKQDESGMPNNRFLAERTGGTYSTLKVQPAELEDSGVYFCASSQEAGTGTQYFGPGTRLLVL.

The genes are TRBV6-4 and TRBJ1-6; the D is unclear. Per germline, CDR1 MRHNA and CDR2 SNTAGT. V lost 0 bases to trimming and J lost 6 bases, with 6 bases between them. The CDR3 extends over 14 amino acids. The CDR3 spells CASSDSIGNSPLHF. The CDR3 bases are TGTGCCAGCAGTGACTCGATCGGTAATTCACCCCTCCACTTT.

This clone has only a few counts. The chain has TRBV5-4 and TRBJ1-1; D gene uncertain. V lost 4 bases and J 8 bases, leaving 21 bases between the germline ends. Germline V CDR1 and CDR2: SGHNT, YYREEE (reference sequence). The CDR3 is made up of 15 amino acids. CDR3 sequence reads: CASSPSSRQDAEAFF. CDR3 DNA sequence: TGTGCCAGCAGCCCCTCCTCCCGACAAGACGCCGAAGCTTTCTTT.

About this clone itself: Other DNA sequences within the sample encode an identical CDR3. This chain joins TRBV28 and TRBJ2-7, with D tentatively TRBD2 (6 bases). V was shortened by 2 bases and J by 1 base, with 9 bases between the two germline ends. From germline, CDR1 is MDHEN and CDR2 SYDVKM. The CDR3 runs to 14 residues. CDR3 protein: CASSLGGSSYEQYF. CDR3 sequence (DNA): TGTGCCAGCAGTTTAGGGGGGAGTTCCTACGAGCAGTACTTC.